This T cell receptor beta chain was captured by sequencing in a study of blood T cell repertoires in COVID-19 (TCRdb year 2020). Turning to the overall study: Samples covering the acute and convalescent phases of COVID-19 were provided by collaborators in the United States, Italy and Spain. HLA class I and class II types, where available, came from metadata supplied by the sample provider rather than from assay-based typing. The prospective study material was composed of cDNA or gDNA derived from T cells, B-cell-depleted T cells, or PBMCs. A de-identified subject ID, COVID-19 status, age in years and sex were almost always included in the sample metadata. Samples were obtained from the ongoing ImmuneRACE study (first 160 participants) and from about 1,300 subjects provided by 6 global collaborators. A freely available public database, intended as a resource for researchers studying the immune response to SARS-CoV-2, is where the repertoires were released. Subjects who had been exposed to COVID-19, were actively infected with it, or had recovered from it provided the deeply sampled blood TCRbeta repertoires that made up the dataset. Results the study describes overall, beyond this receptor: How much clinical and demographic metadata was included differed by source and by participant, and the metadata was provided uncurated.

Each collaborating institution followed its own protocols to collect whole blood in K2EDTA tubes. For TCRbeta analysis, collaborators shipped samples as frozen whole blood, isolated PBMCs, or DNA extracted from either of those sample types. TCRbeta CDR3 regions were amplified from genomic DNA using the immunoSEQ Assay, a bias-controlled multiplex PCR. The study's own analysis went as follows. Within the assay, amplification of reference gene primers was used to estimate how many nucleated cells each sample contained. Sequence reads were collapsed and filtered to measure the absolute abundance of every unique TCRbeta CDR3 rearrangement. For each sample, productive Simpson clonality was calculated by taking the square root of Simpson's diversity index across productive rearrangements. Imported from immuneACCESS, the table was reduced by TCRdb to in-frame sequences with V and J called. These copies leave out some clones; in studies compared against another copy, an unresolved V gene accounts for under half, and the cause of the remainder is not known. V and J calls plus clone size are reproduced from that table; the DNA served to infer D and trimming. The sample has 45,000 to 55,000 clones on record, just over 85% of them singletons. Clones ranked in the top ten supply about 10% of the sample.

Spanning cysteine to phenylalanine, the CDR3 consists of 17 amino acids. The only DNA kept is the CDR3, 51 bases in frame from the first base. In the germline V gene (reference sequence), CDR1 corresponds to MNHEY and CDR2 to SMNVEV. Clipping removes 6 bases from V and 0 bases from J, with 10 as the unmatched junction base count. With respect to this clone: Its antigen is unknown. One base away there is no much larger clone; base qualities are not given.

Rearrangement joined TRBV27 to TRBJ2-2; 7 of the junction bases match TRBD2. The sample comprised peripheral blood. The clonotype was recovered from a man aged 65 to 79 with active COVID-19. The CDR3 in this case is CASSPWGGRPNTGELFF. The DNA sequence reads TGTGCCAGCAGCCCTTGGGGAGGGAGACCGAACACCGGGGAGCTGTTTTTT.